This TCR beta chain was observed in a study of blood T cell repertoires in COVID-19. Study-level background: Italy, Spain and the United States were the sources of the convalescent and acute COVID-19 samples.

CDR1 and CDR2 from the germline V gene are SEHNR and FQNEAQ (reference sequence). Trimming shortened V by 5 bases and J by 3 bases, and 9 bases separated the two germline ends. This CDR3 comprises 13 residues. Libraries were prepared by immunoSEQ multiplex PCR; TCRdb keeps only in-frame clonotypes and omits some of them. The sample lists just over 250,000 clones; about 89% were seen once. Sequencing used peripheral blood. The V call is TRBV7-9, the J call TRBJ2-3; D unclear. This TCR was sampled from a woman between 45 and 60 years old with acute or convalescent COVID-19. The CDR3 reads CASSPQVTDTQYF. Here the CDR3 DNA reads TGTGCCAGCAGCCCTCAGGTGACAGATACGCAGTATTTT.